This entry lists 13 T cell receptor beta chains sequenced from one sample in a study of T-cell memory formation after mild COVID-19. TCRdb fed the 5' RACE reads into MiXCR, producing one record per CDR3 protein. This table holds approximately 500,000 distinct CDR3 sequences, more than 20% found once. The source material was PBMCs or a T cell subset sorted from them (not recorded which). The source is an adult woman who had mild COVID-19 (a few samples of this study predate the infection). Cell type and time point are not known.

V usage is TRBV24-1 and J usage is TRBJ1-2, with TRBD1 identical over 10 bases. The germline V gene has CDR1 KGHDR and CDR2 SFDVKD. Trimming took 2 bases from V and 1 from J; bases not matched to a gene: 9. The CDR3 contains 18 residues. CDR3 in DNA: TGTGCCACCAGTGATTGGGGGGACAGGGGAGAGCATAACTATGGCTACACCTTC. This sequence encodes CATSDWGDRGEHNYGYTF.

The CDR3 spells CASSYFYDRGEAFF. In DNA, the CDR3 is TGTGCCAGCAGTTATTTTTACGACAGGGGTGAAGCTTTCTTT. This rearrangement joins TRBV6-5 to TRBJ1-1, with TRBD1 identical over 8 bases. Trimming cost V 3 bases and J 7 bases; bases outside gene matches: 7. CDR1 MNHEY and CDR2 SVGAGI come from the germline V gene. The CDR3 contains 14 residues.

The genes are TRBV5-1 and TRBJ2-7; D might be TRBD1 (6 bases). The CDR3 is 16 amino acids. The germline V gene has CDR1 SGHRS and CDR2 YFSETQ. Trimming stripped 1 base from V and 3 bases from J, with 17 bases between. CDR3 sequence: CASSLNVQGWNYEQYF. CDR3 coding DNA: TGCGCCAGCAGCTTGAACGTACAGGGCTGGAACTACGAGCAGTACTTC.

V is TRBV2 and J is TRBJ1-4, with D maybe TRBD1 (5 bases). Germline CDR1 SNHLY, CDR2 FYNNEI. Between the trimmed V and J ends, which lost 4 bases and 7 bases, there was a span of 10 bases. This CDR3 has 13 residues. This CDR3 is CASSAGRGEKLFF. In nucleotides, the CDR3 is TGTGCCAGCAGTGCAGGGCGCGGTGAAAAACTGTTTTTT.

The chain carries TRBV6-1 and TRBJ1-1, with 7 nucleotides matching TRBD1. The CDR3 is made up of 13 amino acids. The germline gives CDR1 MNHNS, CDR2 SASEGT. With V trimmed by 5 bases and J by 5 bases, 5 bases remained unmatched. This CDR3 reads CASSKIQGTEAFF. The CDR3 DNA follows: TGTGCCAGCAGTAAGATACAGGGGACTGAAGCTTTCTTT.

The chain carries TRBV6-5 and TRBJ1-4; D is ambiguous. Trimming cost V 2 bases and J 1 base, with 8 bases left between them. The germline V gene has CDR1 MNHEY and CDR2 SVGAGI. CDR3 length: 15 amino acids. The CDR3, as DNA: TGTGCCAGCAGTTACGGCGGGAGAACTAATGAAAAACTGTTTTTT. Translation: CASSYGGRTNEKLFF.

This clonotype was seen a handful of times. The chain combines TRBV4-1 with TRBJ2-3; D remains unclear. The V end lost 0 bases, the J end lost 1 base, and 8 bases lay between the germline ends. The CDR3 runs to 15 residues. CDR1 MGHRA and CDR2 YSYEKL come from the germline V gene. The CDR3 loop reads CASSQDPGGTDTQYF. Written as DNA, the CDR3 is TGCGCCAGCAGCCAAGATCCTGGCGGCACAGATACGCAGTATTTT.

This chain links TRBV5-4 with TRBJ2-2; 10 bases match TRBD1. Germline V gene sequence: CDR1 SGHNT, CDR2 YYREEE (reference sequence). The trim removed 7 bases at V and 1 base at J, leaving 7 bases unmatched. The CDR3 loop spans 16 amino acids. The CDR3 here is CASRTRDRGNTGELFF. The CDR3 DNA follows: TGTGCCAGCCGTACCCGGGACAGGGGGAACACCGGGGAGCTGTTTTTT.

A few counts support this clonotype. CDR3 amino acids: CASSQELQGQETQYF. CDR3 in DNA: TGTGCCAGCAGCCAAGAACTCCAGGGCCAAGAGACCCAGTACTTC. The V and J genes are TRBV4-2 and TRBJ2-5; the D gene is possibly TRBD1 (5 bases). The CDR3 is 15 amino acids. The germline V gene encodes CDR1 LGHNA and CDR2 YNFKEQ. V was cut by 0 bases and J by 1 base, with 9 bases left in between.

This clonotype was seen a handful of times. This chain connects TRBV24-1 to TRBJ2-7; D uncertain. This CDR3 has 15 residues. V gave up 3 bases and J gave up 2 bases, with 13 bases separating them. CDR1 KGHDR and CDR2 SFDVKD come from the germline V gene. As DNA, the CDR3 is TGTGCCACCAGTGATCCCCTTAGGAGCACCTACGAGCAGTACTTC. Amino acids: CATSDPLRSTYEQYF.

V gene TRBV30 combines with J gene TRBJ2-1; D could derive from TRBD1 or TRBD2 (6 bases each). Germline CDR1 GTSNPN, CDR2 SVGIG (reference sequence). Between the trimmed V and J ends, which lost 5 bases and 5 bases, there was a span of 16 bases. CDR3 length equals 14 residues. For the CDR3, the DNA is TGTGCCTGGGGGCGGGACATGAGAAACAATGAGCAGTTCTTC. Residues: CAWGRDMRNNEQFF.

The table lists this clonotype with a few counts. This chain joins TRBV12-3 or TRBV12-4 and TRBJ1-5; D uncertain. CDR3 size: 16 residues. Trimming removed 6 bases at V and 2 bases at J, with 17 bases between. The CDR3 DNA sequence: TGTGCCAGCAGCCAAGCCACGGCTGCCGGCAATCAGCCCCAGCATTTT. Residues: CASSQATAAGNQPQHF.

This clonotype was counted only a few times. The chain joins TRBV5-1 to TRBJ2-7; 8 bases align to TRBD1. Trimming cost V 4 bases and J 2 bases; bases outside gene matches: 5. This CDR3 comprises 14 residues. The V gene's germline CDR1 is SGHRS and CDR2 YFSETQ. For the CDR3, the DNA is TGCGCCAGCAGCCAGGGACAGGATACCTACGAGCAGTACTTC. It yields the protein CASSQGQDTYEQYF. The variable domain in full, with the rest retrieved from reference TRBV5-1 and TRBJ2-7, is KAGVTQTPRYLIKTRGQQVTLSCSPISGHRSVSWYQQTPGQGLQFLFEYFSETQRNKGNFPGRFSGRQFSNSRSEMNVSTLELGDSALYLCASSQGQDTYEQYFGPGTRLTVT.